This paragraph covers one T cell receptor beta chain sequence. At least ten counts were recorded for this clonotype. What antigen it recognizes has not been identified. Base qualities are not at hand, and no much larger clone is one base apart. Ficoll-Paque density gradient centrifugation was used to isolate PBMCs. The reads were generated on an Illumina NovaSeq 6000. Using 5'RACE with constant-segment primers, TCRalpha and TCRbeta cDNA libraries were constructed, with sample barcodes and unique molecular identifiers added in the process. Trizol reagent was used to extract RNA from every sample. Library amplification was performed in two PCR steps, and a second sample barcode and Illumina TruSeq adapters were introduced in the second step. Sequencing of the libraries was done on an Illumina NovaSeq, producing 2 x 150 bp paired-end reads. Per the authors' processing: With migec v1.2.7, reads were demultiplexed and then collapsed into UMI-guided consensus sequences. With mixcr v2.1.11, UMI consensuses were aligned to TRA and TRB V and J templates and assembled into clonotypes. Clonotypes were classified as expanded or contracted when called significant by both edgeR and NoisET, with noise models trained on biological replicates. edgeR calls used a false discovery rate-adjusted p below 0.01 and a log2 fold-change threshold of 1. As an exploratory analysis of dynamics, max-normalized trajectories of the 1000 most abundant clonotypes were examined with PCA combined with hierarchical clustering. Separately sequenced CD4+ and CD8+ repertoires were used to assign the CD4 or CD8 phenotype of responding clones. TCRdb's own reprocessing of the public reads used fastp at Q25 and MiXCR and kept productive beta chains. Entries are consolidated by CDR3 protein sequence, retaining the most common genes and DNA. TCRdb, not the original authors, processed these V and J calls. Across this sample there are over 350,000 distinct CDR3 sequences, with roughly 15% seen only once. The top ten clonotypes cover 20% to 25% of the sample.

These data are taken from a study of T-cell memory formation after mild COVID-19 (dated by TCRdb to 2020 to 2022). Study-wide context: TCR sequence clusters from the two donors were found to be largely donor specific. In a couple of donors, T-cell clones that expanded and contracted after mild COVID-19 were tracked by sequencing TCRalpha and TCRbeta repertoires over time. The cohort was made up of two young adult volunteers, one female and one male, who were previously healthy. General study outcomes and caveats: Contracting CD4+ clones were found mainly in CM and EM memory subsets, while CD8+ clones were enriched in EMRA. Only a couple of mild cases were covered in the study, and larger cohorts including severe cases with pre-infection samples were considered necessary. Some responding clones were detected in pre-infection memory, suggesting pre-existing cross-reactive memory T cells joined the SARS-CoV-2 response. SARS-CoV-2 specificity was not confirmed for the second-wave clones peaking on day 37. From day 15 to 85, contracting clones showed balanced CD4/CD8 phenotypes, whereas a second wave of clones that expanded from day 15 to 37 leaned towards CD4+.

Deletion took 7 bases off V and 7 bases off J, with a span of 17 bases between the germline ends. From the cysteine through the phenylalanine, the CDR3 covers 12 amino acids. Just CDR3 DNA is preserved here, 36 bases in frame from base 1. CDR1 and CDR2, looked up from the germline V gene, are SQVTM and ANQGSEA. Sequenced material: PBMCs or a T cell subset sorted from them (not recorded which). The sequence was obtained from a man between 18 and 29 years old who had mild COVID-19 (a few samples of this study predate the infection). The sample titles of this study are shuffled in the database, so cell type and time point are left out; the donor was told from shared clones. Rearrangement joined TRBV29-1 to TRBJ2-7; the D region possibly corresponds to TRBD1 (6 bases align). The CDR3 region reads CSAWDTFGEQYF. In nucleotides, the sequence is TGCAGCGCTTGGGACACCTTCGGGGAGCAGTACTTC.